Listed below are T cell receptor beta chains from one sample, sequenced in a study of blood T cell repertoires in COVID-19. The assay was immunoSEQ multiplex PCR, and TCRdb's table has in-frame clones only and misses some. The repertoire holds under 100,000 clones, with around 88% as singletons. The sample comprised peripheral blood. The receptors originated from a man between 25 and 39 years old with acute or convalescent COVID-19. CDR3s include the opening cysteine and the closing phenylalanine or tryptophan. A D gene is named only where the DNA matches it firmly. A clone size is listed for some rows: how often the clone was seen (once, few, many), or a class if it is expanded.

CDR3 protein: CASSQSKGGPGPANSPLHF; CDR3 DNA: TGCGCCAGCAGTCAATCTAAGGGGGGGCCCGGACCGGCAAATTCACCCCTCCACTTT; clone size: .; J gene: TRBJ1-6; V gene: TRBV23-1; D gene: .
CDR3 protein: CASSQEKGGVYNEQFF; CDR3 DNA: TGTGCCAGCAGCCAAGAGAAAGGGGGAGTTTACAATGAGCAGTTCTTC; clone size: once; J gene: TRBJ2-1; V gene: TRBV14; D gene: .
CDR3 protein: CASSKEGENTEAFF; CDR3 DNA: TGTGCCAGCAGCAAAGAGGGGGAGAACACTGAAGCTTTCTTT; clone size: .; J gene: TRBJ1-1; V gene: TRBV21-1; D gene: .
CDR3 protein: CAWTWQSNEKLFF; CDR3 DNA: TGTGCCTGGACGTGGCAGTCTAATGAAAAACTGTTTTTT; clone size: .; J gene: TRBJ1-4; V gene: TRBV30; D gene: .
CDR3 protein: CASRGGALEKLFF; CDR3 DNA: TGTGCCAGCAGAGGGGGAGCGCTGGAAAAACTGTTTTTT; clone size: .; J gene: TRBJ1-4; V gene: TRBV7-2; D gene: .
CDR3 protein: CACSPTGAGELFF; CDR3 DNA: TGTGCCTGCTCCCCCACAGGGGCCGGGGAGCTGTTTTTT; clone size: .; J gene: TRBJ2-2; V gene: TRBV30; D gene: TRBD1
CDR3 protein: CASSLLDGYTF; CDR3 DNA: TGTGCCAGCAGTTTACTAGATGGCTACACCTTC; clone size: .; J gene: TRBJ1-2; V gene: TRBV28; D gene: .
CDR3 protein: CASRVQESSGNTIYF; CDR3 DNA: TGTGCCAGCAGGGTACAGGAGAGCTCTGGAAACACCATATATTTT; clone size: .; J gene: TRBJ1-3; V gene: TRBV7-3; D gene: .
CDR3 protein: CASSPGLAGVSEQYF; CDR3 DNA: TGTGCCAGCTCACCCGGACTAGCGGGAGTTTCCGAGCAGTACTTC; clone size: .; J gene: TRBJ2-7; V gene: TRBV18; D gene: TRBD2
CDR3 protein: CASSLSPGGFPHGQPQHF; CDR3 DNA: TGTGCCAGCAGCTTGTCCCCGGGCGGGTTCCCACACGGTCAGCCCCAGCATTTT; clone size: .; J gene: TRBJ1-5; V gene: TRBV5-6; D gene: .
CDR3 protein: CASSEPSARNEKLFF; CDR3 DNA: TGTGCCAGCAGTGAACCCTCCGCCAGAAATGAAAAACTGTTTTTT; clone size: medium-sized; J gene: TRBJ1-4; V gene: TRBV6-1; D gene: .
CDR3 protein: CASSQGQHTEAFF; CDR3 DNA: TGCGCCAGCAGCCAAGGACAGCACACTGAAGCTTTCTTT; clone size: .; J gene: TRBJ1-1; V gene: TRBV10-1; D gene: .
CDR3 protein: CASSFSSTQDTQYF; CDR3 DNA: TGTGCCAGCAGCTTTTCTAGCACACAAGATACGCAGTATTTT; clone size: .; J gene: TRBJ2-3; V gene: TRBV7-9; D gene: .
CDR3 protein: CSVDRPGYGYTF; CDR3 DNA: TGCAGCGTTGACCGGCCGGGTTATGGCTACACCTTC; clone size: few; J gene: TRBJ1-2; V gene: TRBV29-1; D gene: .
CDR3 protein: CASSGKQGNYGYTF; CDR3 DNA: TGTGCCAGCTCAGGAAAACAGGGGAACTATGGCTACACCTTC; clone size: .; J gene: TRBJ1-2; V gene: TRBV18; D gene: TRBD1
CDR3 protein: CASSGGGNAEAFF; CDR3 DNA: TGTGCCAGCTCCGGGGGGGGGAACGCTGAAGCTTTCTTT; clone size: .; J gene: TRBJ1-1; V gene: TRBV18; D gene: .
CDR3 protein: CASSVTSGRAEEQYF; CDR3 DNA: TGTGCCAGCAGCGTTACTAGCGGGAGGGCGGAAGAGCAGTACTTC; clone size: .; J gene: TRBJ2-7; V gene: TRBV7-2; D gene: TRBD2
CDR3 protein: CASSIRQGAYNEQFF; CDR3 DNA: TGTGCCAGCAGCATCAGACAGGGGGCCTACAATGAGCAGTTCTTC; clone size: few; J gene: TRBJ2-1; V gene: TRBV7-6; D gene: TRBD1
CDR3 protein: CASSPRQQGGGETQYF; CDR3 DNA: TGTGCCAGCTCACCACGGCAACAGGGGGGCGGAGAGACCCAGTACTTC; clone size: once; J gene: TRBJ2-5; V gene: TRBV18; D gene: TRBD1
CDR3 protein: CASSLVQQETQYF; CDR3 DNA: TGTGCCAGCAGCTTGGTCCAACAAGAGACCCAGTACTTC; clone size: once; J gene: TRBJ2-5; V gene: TRBV5-4; D gene: .
CDR3 protein: CSAARREQYF; CDR3 DNA: TGCAGTGCTGCGAGGAGAGAGCAGTACTTC; clone size: .; J gene: TRBJ2-7; V gene: TRBV20-1; D gene: .
CDR3 protein: CASSLDVGTYGEQYF; CDR3 DNA: TGTGCCAGCAGCTTAGACGTTGGGACTTACGGCGAGCAGTACTTC; clone size: .; J gene: TRBJ2-7; V gene: TRBV7-6; D gene: .
CDR3 protein: CAVRLAGEQYF; CDR3 DNA: TGCGCCGTACGACTAGCAGGGGAGCAGTACTTC; clone size: .; J gene: TRBJ2-7; V gene: TRBV10-2; D gene: TRBD2
CDR3 protein: CASSLLQAGSGVGYEQYF; CDR3 DNA: TGTGCCAGCAGCTTACTCCAGGCGGGGTCGGGCGTAGGGTACGAGCAGTACTTC; clone size: .; J gene: TRBJ2-7; V gene: TRBV11-2; D gene: .
CDR3 protein: CASSSRLAGSADTQYF; CDR3 DNA: TGCGCCAGCAGCTCAAGGCTAGCGGGTAGCGCAGATACGCAGTATTTT; clone size: .; J gene: TRBJ2-3; V gene: TRBV5-1; D gene: TRBD2
CDR3 protein: CASSPTGGWQPQHF; CDR3 DNA: TGTGCCAGCAGCCCAACAGGGGGCTGGCAGCCCCAGCATTTT; clone size: .; J gene: TRBJ1-5; V gene: TRBV28; D gene: TRBD1
CDR3 protein: CAWSVASGNNEQYF; CDR3 DNA: TGTGCCTGGAGTGTAGCCAGCGGGAACAACGAGCAGTACTTC; clone size: .; J gene: TRBJ2-7; V gene: TRBV30; D gene: TRBD2
CDR3 protein: CASSWSLTGFSYEQYF; CDR3 DNA: TGTGCCAGCAGCTGGTCCCTAACAGGATTTTCCTACGAGCAGTACTTC; clone size: .; J gene: TRBJ2-7; V gene: TRBV5-6; D gene: .
CDR3 protein: CASNPRASGTDTQYF; CDR3 DNA: TGTGCCAGCAATCCCCGGGCTAGCGGCACAGATACGCAGTATTTT; clone size: .; J gene: TRBJ2-3; V gene: TRBV6-1; D gene: .
CDR3 protein: CASNLAITAGEQYF; CDR3 DNA: TGTGCCAGCAATCTAGCCATAACGGCGGGGGAGCAGTACTTC; clone size: .; J gene: TRBJ2-7; V gene: TRBV2; D gene: .
CDR3 protein: CASSVGQGNPLTF; CDR3 DNA: .; clone size: .; J gene: TRBJ1-2; V gene: TRBV9; D gene: .
CDR3 protein: CASRRGDSQPQHF; CDR3 DNA: TGTGCCAGCAGGCGCGGGGATAGTCAGCCCCAGCATTTT; clone size: .; J gene: TRBJ1-5; V gene: TRBV6-5; D gene: .
CDR3 protein: CASMSGNTGELFF; CDR3 DNA: TGTGCCAGCATGTCGGGGAACACCGGGGAGCTGTTTTTT; clone size: few; J gene: TRBJ2-2; V gene: TRBV6-5; D gene: .
CDR3 protein: CASSYSIGGYSPLHF; CDR3 DNA: TGTGCCAGCAGTTACTCGATCGGGGGATACTCACCCCTCCACTTT; clone size: .; J gene: TRBJ1-6; V gene: TRBV6-5; D gene: .
CDR3 protein: CASSLWTGADTQYF; CDR3 DNA: TGTGCCAGCAGCCTATGGACAGGGGCAGATACGCAGTATTTT; clone size: .; J gene: TRBJ2-3; V gene: TRBV3-1/TRBV3-2; D gene: TRBD1
CDR3 protein: CASSTSGNNEQFF; CDR3 DNA: TGTGCCAGCAGCACAAGCGGGAACAATGAGCAGTTCTTC; clone size: .; J gene: TRBJ2-1; V gene: TRBV6-4; D gene: TRBD2
CDR3 protein: CAISREYGGKNEQFF; CDR3 DNA: TGTGCCATCAGCCGGGAGTACGGGGGTAAGAATGAGCAGTTCTTC; clone size: .; J gene: TRBJ2-1; V gene: TRBV10-3; D gene: .
CDR3 protein: CAWSVQGNQPQHF; CDR3 DNA: TGTGCCTGGAGTGTACAGGGGAACCAGCCCCAGCATTTT; clone size: .; J gene: TRBJ1-5; V gene: TRBV30; D gene: TRBD1
CDR3 protein: CASSYDKNVRAFF; CDR3 DNA: TGTGCCAGCAGTTATGACAAGAACGTTCGGGCTTTCTTT; clone size: .; J gene: TRBJ1-1; V gene: TRBV6-6; D gene: .
CDR3 protein: CASSSKVGSGNTIYF; CDR3 DNA: TGTGCCAGCAGCTCGAAAGTCGGGTCTGGAAACACCATATATTTT; clone size: .; J gene: TRBJ1-3; V gene: TRBV7-2; D gene: .
CDR3 protein: CASSLGGGSKEKLFF; CDR3 DNA: TGTGCCAGCAGCTTAGGAGGGGGCTCGAAAGAAAAACTGTTTTTT; clone size: .; J gene: TRBJ1-4; V gene: TRBV7-9; D gene: TRBD1
CDR3 protein: CAGKAGPSGNTIYF; CDR3 DNA: TGTGCCGGCAAGGCAGGTCCTTCTGGAAACACCATATATTTT; clone size: .; J gene: TRBJ1-3; V gene: TRBV24-1; D gene: .
CDR3 protein: CASSHGRGRSASGYEQYF; CDR3 DNA: TGTGCCAGCAGCCACGGCAGGGGGCGAAGTGCGTCCGGCTACGAGCAGTACTTC; clone size: .; J gene: TRBJ2-7; V gene: TRBV3-1/TRBV3-2; D gene: TRBD1
CDR3 protein: CASSLSQGGRQPQHF; CDR3 DNA: TGTGCCAGCAGCTTATCCCAGGGAGGGCGTCAGCCCCAGCATTTT; clone size: .; J gene: TRBJ1-5; V gene: TRBV7-9; D gene: .
CDR3 protein: CASSQDLAGGLFF; CDR3 DNA: TGCGCCAGCAGCCAAGATCTAGCGGGGGGACTGTTTTTT; clone size: .; J gene: TRBJ1-4; V gene: TRBV4-1; D gene: .
CDR3 protein: CASSLGQGAWAQETQYF; CDR3 DNA: TGTGCCAGTAGTCTGGGACAGGGGGCTTGGGCCCAAGAGACCCAGTACTTC; clone size: .; J gene: TRBJ2-5; V gene: TRBV19; D gene: TRBD1
CDR3 protein: CASSPRGRYSPLHF; CDR3 DNA: TGTGCCAGCAGTCCCCGGGGGAGGTACTCACCCCTCCACTTT; clone size: once; J gene: TRBJ1-6; V gene: TRBV28; D gene: .